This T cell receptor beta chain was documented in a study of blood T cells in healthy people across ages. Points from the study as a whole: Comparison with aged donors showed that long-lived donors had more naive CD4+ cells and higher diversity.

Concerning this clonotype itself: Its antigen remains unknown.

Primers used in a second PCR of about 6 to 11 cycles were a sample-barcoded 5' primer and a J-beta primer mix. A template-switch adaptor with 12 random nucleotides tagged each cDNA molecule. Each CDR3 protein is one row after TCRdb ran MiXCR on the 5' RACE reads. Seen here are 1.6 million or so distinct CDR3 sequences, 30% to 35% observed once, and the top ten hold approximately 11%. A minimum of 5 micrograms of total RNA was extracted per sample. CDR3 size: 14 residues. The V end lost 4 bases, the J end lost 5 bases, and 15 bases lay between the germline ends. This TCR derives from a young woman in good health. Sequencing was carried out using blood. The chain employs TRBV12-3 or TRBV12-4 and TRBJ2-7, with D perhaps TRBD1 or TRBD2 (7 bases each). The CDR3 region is CASSYRGGDDEQYF. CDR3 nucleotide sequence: TGTGCCAGCAGTTACAGGGGAGGGGACGACGAGCAGTACTTC.